The 13 T cell receptor beta chains below were found in one sample sequenced in a study of graft-versus-host responses after intestinal transplantation. Clones were sequenced by immunoSEQ multiplex PCR, and TCRdb holds only the in-frame ones, with some missing. The sample records 4,600 or so clones, about a quarter being singletons. Sequencing was performed on alloreactive CD4+ T cells from a mixed lymphocyte reaction culture, taken before intestinal transplant. Described subset: CFSE-low proliferating T cells sorted from roughly six-day pre-transplant mixed lymphocyte reaction (GvH or HvG direction). Receptors were obtained from a human patient who received an intestinal transplant.

The chain carries TRBV21-1 and TRBJ1-6. TRBV21-1 is labeled a pseudogene. The CDR3 totals 17 residues. This CDR3 is CAGRWTTNFYNNSPLHF. CDR3 sequence (DNA): TGTGCCGGCAGGTGGACGACAAACTTCTATAATAATTCACCCCTCCACTTT.

V usage is TRBV11-3 and J usage is TRBJ2-1; 7 nucleotides line up with TRBD2. Germline CDR1 SGHNT, CDR2 YENEEA. With V trimmed by 5 bases and J by 0 bases, 4 bases remained unmatched. The CDR3 runs to 15 residues. DNA for the CDR3: TGTGCCAGCAGCACCGGGGGGAGCTCCTACAATGAGCAGTTCTTC. This encodes CASSTGGSSYNEQFF.

Remarks on this clone: A read error may explain this, as a much larger clone is one base away. The chain has TRBV6-1 and TRBJ1-6; the match to TRBD1 covers 7 bases. Germline CDR1 MNHNS, CDR2 SASEGT. This CDR3 comprises 20 residues. CDR3 nucleotides: TGTTCCAGCAGTGAAGGGACAGTGGGTTCCAAAAGCTCCTATAATTCACCCCTCCACTTT. Its protein product is CSSSEGTVGSKSSYNSPLHF.

A remark on this clone: Just one base apart from a much larger clone, this may be a read error. The V gene is TRBV7-3, the J gene TRBJ1-6, with a possible D match to TRBD1 (6 bases). Germline values: CDR1 SGHTA, CDR2 FQGTGA. The CDR3 extends over 15 amino acids. The CDR3 DNA is TGTGCCAGCAGCTTAGGGGGGCCCTATAAATCACCCCTCCACTTT. It encodes CASSLGGPYKSPLHF.

This clone was found a few times. Its ends do not fully match the called genes, so a read error is possible. This CDR3 is CASSSSVPNTQYF. CDR3 coding DNA: TGTGCCAGCAGTTCGTCGGTCCCAAATACCCAGTATTTT. V gene TRBV28 combines with J gene TRBJ2-3, with D unclear. Germline assignment: CDR1 MDHEN and CDR2 SYDVKM. The CDR3 length is 13 residues. Full variable domain (missing parts from reference TRBV28 and TRBJ2-3): DVKVTQSSRYLVKRTGEKVFLECVQDMDHENMFWYRQDPGLGLRLIYFSYDVKMKEKGDIPEGYSVSREKKERFSLILESASTNQTSMYLCASSSSVPNTQYFGPGTRLTVL.

This clone has only a few counts. The rearrangement links TRBV6-5 to TRBJ1-5, with D hard to call. Germline V gene sequence: CDR1 MNHEY, CDR2 SVGAGI. Trimming took off 5 bases at V and 0 bases at J, with 11 bases between the two ends. This CDR3 spans 15 amino acids. In DNA, the CDR3 is TGTGCCAGCAGTCCAAGAGGGCATAGCAATCAGCCCCAGCATTTT. Protein sequence: CASSPRGHSNQPQHF.

This clone has a handful of counts. The genes are TRBV6-4 and TRBJ1-1, with D possibly being TRBD1 (6 bases). The CDR3 consists of 15 residues. V was cut by 6 bases and J by 3 bases, with 17 bases left in between. From germline, CDR1 is MRHNA and CDR2 SNTAGT. In DNA, the CDR3 is TGTGCCAGCAGGCCTAGACAGGAAAGGCACACTGAAGCTTTCTTT. Translated: CASRPRQERHTEAFF.

The J gene is TRBJ2-5, the V gene TRBV21-1; the D call of TRBD2 is as the table states it, not checked on the DNA. Gene TRBJ2-7 matches the end of the DNA better, so the J call may be wrong. TRBV21-1 is annotated as a pseudogene. This CDR3 region has 17 residues. The CDR3: CASRPGTLRTSLYEQYF. DNA for the CDR3: TGTGCCAGCAGACCCGGGACCCTCAGGACTAGTCTCTACGAGCAGTACTTC.

This clone is labeled medium-sized. This rearrangement joins TRBV18 to TRBJ1-1; 7 bases agree with TRBD1. J was trimmed by 0 bases and V by 4 bases; bases with no gene match: 11. The germline gives CDR1 KGHSH, CDR2 LQKENI. The CDR3 sequence is 17 residues long. The chain's CDR3 is CASSLLTTGSMNTEAFF. In nucleotides, the CDR3 is TGTGCCAGCTCACTATTGACGACAGGGTCCATGAACACTGAAGCTTTCTTT. The full variable domain, rest sourced from reference TRBV18 and TRBJ1-1, is NAGVMQNPRHLVRRRGQEARLRCSPMKGHSHVYWYRQLPEEGLKFMVYLQKENIIDESGMPKERFSAEFPKEGPSILRIQQVVRGDSAAYFCASSLLTTGSMNTEAFFGQGTRLTVV.

A few counts support this clone. This chain links TRBV6-1 with TRBJ2-7; 7 bases align to TRBD1. In germline, CDR1 is MNHNS, CDR2 SASEGT. After removal of 6 bases from V and 6 bases from J, the junction contained 5 bases not matched to a gene. The CDR3 has 12 amino acids. CDR3 region: CASRIHRGEQYF. As DNA, the CDR3 is TGTGCCAGCAGGATTCACAGGGGCGAGCAGTACTTC.

To note about this clone: Possible read error: a much larger clone is one base away. In DNA, the CDR3 is TGCTGCGTTTCGGACAGGGCGGGCTATGGCTACACCTTC. It translates to CCVSDRAGYGYTF. This chain connects TRBV29-1 to TRBJ1-2; 8 bases line up with TRBD1. This CDR3 region has 13 residues. The germline V gene has CDR1 SQVTM and CDR2 ANQGSEA.

This clone qualifies as large. V usage is TRBV5-1 and J usage is TRBJ2-2, with no clear D. V lost 1 base and J lost 2, with 9 bases in between. Per the germline V gene, CDR1 is SGHRS and CDR2 is YFSETQ. This CDR3 region has 15 residues. The CDR3 DNA reads TGCGCCAGCAGCTTGATAGTTGTAAACACCGGGGAGCTGTTTTTT. It is translated as CASSLIVVNTGELFF.

This clone was found a few times. The chain uses TRBV19 and TRBJ2-7, with 11 bases aligning to TRBD1. Germline CDR1 LNHDA, CDR2 SQIVND (reference sequence). J gave up 0 bases and V 5 bases, and 9 bases lay outside the gene matches. The CDR3 consists of 17 residues. The CDR3 nucleotides read TGTGCCAGTAGTGGGGGGACAGGGGGATCGGACTCCTACGAGCAGTACTTC. Amino acids: CASSGGTGGSDSYEQYF.